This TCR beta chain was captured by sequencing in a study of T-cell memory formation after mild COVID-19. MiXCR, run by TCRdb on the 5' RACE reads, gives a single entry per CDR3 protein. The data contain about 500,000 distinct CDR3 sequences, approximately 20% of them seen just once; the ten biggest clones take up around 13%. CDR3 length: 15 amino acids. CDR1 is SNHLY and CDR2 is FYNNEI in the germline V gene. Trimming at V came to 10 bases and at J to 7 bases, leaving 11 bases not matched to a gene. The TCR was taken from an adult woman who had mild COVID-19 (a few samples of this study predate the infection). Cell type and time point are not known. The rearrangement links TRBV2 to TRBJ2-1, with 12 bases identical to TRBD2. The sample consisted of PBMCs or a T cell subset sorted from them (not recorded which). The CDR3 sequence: CAKNRLAGVINEQFF. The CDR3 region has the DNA TGTGCCAAGAACCGACTAGCGGGAGTTATTAATGAGCAGTTCTTC.